This T cell receptor beta chain was documented in a study of blood T cell repertoires in COVID-19. Overall study context: Samples came from the United States, Italy and Spain, spanning acute and convalescent COVID-19.

Only in-frame clones appear in the TCRdb table, and some are missing; sequencing was by immunoSEQ multiplex PCR. Seen here are 80,000 to 100,000 clones, 86% observed once, and the top ten hold 22%. This CDR3 region has 17 residues. From germline, CDR1 is SGHKS and CDR2 YYEKEE (reference sequence). The germline V and J ends were trimmed by 3 bases and 1 base, with 19 bases remaining between them. Specimen: peripheral blood. The genes are TRBV5-5 and TRBJ1-1; D is perhaps TRBD1 (5 bases). The source is an elderly woman in a cohort sampled during active or convalescent COVID-19. CDR3 protein: CASSSQQGTLGNTEAFF. CDR3 DNA sequence: TGTGCCAGCAGCTCACAGCAGGGTACCCTCGGGAACACTGAAGCTTTCTTT. The full variable domain, in which reference TRBV5-5 and TRBJ1-1 provide the parts outside the CDR3, is DAGVTQSPTHLIKTRGQQVTLRCSPISGHKSVSWYQQVLGQGPQFIFQYYEKEERGRGNFPDRFSARQFPNYSSELNVNALLLGDSALYLCASSSQQGTLGNTEAFFGQGTRLTVV.